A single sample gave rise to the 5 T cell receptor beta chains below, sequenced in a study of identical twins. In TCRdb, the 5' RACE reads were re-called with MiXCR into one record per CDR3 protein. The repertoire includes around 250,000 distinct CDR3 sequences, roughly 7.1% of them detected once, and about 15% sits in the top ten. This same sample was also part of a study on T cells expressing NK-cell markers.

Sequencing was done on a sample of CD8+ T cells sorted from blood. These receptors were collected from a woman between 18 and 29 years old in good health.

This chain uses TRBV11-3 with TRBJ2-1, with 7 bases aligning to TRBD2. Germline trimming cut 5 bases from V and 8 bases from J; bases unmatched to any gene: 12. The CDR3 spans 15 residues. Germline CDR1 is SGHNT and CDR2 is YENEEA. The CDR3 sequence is CASSETSSLPDEQFF. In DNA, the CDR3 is TGTGCCAGCAGCGAGACTAGCTCCCTCCCGGATGAGCAGTTCTTC.

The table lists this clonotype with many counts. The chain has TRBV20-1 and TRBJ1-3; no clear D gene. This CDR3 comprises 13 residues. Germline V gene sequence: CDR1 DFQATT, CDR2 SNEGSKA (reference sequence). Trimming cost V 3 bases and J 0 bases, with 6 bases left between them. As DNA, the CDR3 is TGCAGTGCTAGGGCCAACTCTGGAAACACCATATATTTT. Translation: CSARANSGNTIYF.

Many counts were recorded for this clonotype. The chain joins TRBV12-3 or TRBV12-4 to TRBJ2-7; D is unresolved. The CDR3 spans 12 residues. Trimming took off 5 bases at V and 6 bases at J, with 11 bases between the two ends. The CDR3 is CASSPRPPEQYF. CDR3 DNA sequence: TGTGCCAGCAGTCCACGACCCCCCGAGCAGTACTTC.

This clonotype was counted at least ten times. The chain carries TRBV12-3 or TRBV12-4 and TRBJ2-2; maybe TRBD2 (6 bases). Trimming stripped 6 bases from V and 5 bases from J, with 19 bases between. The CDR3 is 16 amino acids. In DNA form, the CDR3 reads TGTGCCAGCAGCCCTTCCGAGACTAGATTTACCGGGGAGCTGTTTTTT. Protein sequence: CASSPSETRFTGELFF.

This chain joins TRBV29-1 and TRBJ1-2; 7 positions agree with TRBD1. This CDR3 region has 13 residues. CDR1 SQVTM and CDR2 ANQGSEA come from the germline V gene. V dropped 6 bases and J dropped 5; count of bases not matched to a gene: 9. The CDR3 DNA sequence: TGCAGCGTGCCCGACAGGGTTCGATATGGCTACACCTTC. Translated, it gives CSVPDRVRYGYTF. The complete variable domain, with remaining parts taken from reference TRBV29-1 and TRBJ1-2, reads SAVISQKPSRDICQRGTSLTIQCQVDSQVTMMFWYRQQPGQSLTLIATANQGSEATYESGFVIDKFPISRPNLTFSTLTVSNMSPEDSSIYLCSVPDRVRYGYTFGSGTRLTVV.